The T cell receptor (beta chain) described here comes from a study of blood T cell repertoires in COVID-19. Original methodology: Using reference gene primer amplification, nucleated cell counts were estimated. Generated by immunoSEQ multiplex PCR, the TCRdb table keeps only in-frame clones and is missing some. V and J calls and clone size are as listed in that table; D and trimming were resolved from the DNA. The sample includes roughly 150,000 clones, roughly four fifths of them seen just once. Germline assignment: CDR1 MNHEY and CDR2 SVGEGT. This CDR3 is 12 amino acids long. Trimming removed 4 bases at V and 3 bases at J, with 7 bases between. This clone was found once.

The source material was peripheral blood. The J gene is TRBJ2-7, the V gene TRBV6-2 or TRBV6-3; D call uncertain. The source is a human donor in a cohort sampled during active COVID-19. The CDR3 region has the DNA TGTGCCAGCAGTTTTCCAGGCTACGAGCAGTACTTC. Amino acid sequence: CASSFPGYEQYF.